The 3 T cell receptor beta chains listed next were all sequenced from one sample in a study of blood T cell repertoires in COVID-19. The protocol was immunoSEQ multiplex PCR, while the TCRdb copy is restricted to in-frame clones and leaves out a portion. Of about 350,000 clones listed, approximately 91% are singletons. Sequenced material: peripheral blood. These receptors were taken from a woman in her 70s with COVID-19, enrolled during active disease.

This clone has only one observation. This chain uses TRBV12-3 or TRBV12-4 with TRBJ1-4, with D maybe TRBD1 (5 bases). The CDR3 totals 13 residues. V lost 5 bases to trimming and J lost 5 bases, with 9 bases between them. The CDR3 DNA sequence: TGTGCCAGCAGTCTGGGGGGGAATGAAAAACTGTTTTTT. Its translation: CASSLGGNEKLFF.

The CDR3 sequence: CASSYIGTQYF. For the CDR3, the DNA is TGTGCCAGCAGCTATATCGGTACGCAGTATTTT. This chain joins TRBV5-4 and TRBJ2-3; D not resolved. CDR3 size: 11 residues. The germline V gene has CDR1 SGHNT and CDR2 YYREEE (reference sequence). Trimming removed 3 bases from V and 8 bases from J, with 7 bases in between.

The chain has TRBV18 and TRBJ2-6; perhaps TRBD1 as D (5 bases). Trimming removed 1 base at V and 0 bases at J, with 13 bases between. The germline CDR1 and CDR2 sequences are KGHSH and LQKENI. CDR3 length: 18 residues. The CDR3 nucleotides are TGTGCCAGCTCACCACGGGTAGACAGCCTCTCTGGGGCCAACGTCCTGACTTTC. It yields the protein CASSPRVDSLSGANVLTF.